The clone carrying this TCR beta chain was counted between two and nine times. This sample was included in a study of cytomegalovirus exposure and HLA in healthy donors. The PCR ran on 60 Vbeta and 13 Jbeta primers. Clones were read by immunoSEQ multiplex PCR, and TCRdb kept only the in-frame ones, dropping some. The sample lists 80,000 to 95,000 clones, 63% occurring once. The germline V gene encodes CDR1 SGHVS and CDR2 FQNEAQ. V gave up 5 bases and J gave up 5 bases; unmatched junction bases: 5. The CDR3 covers 14 residues. The sample consisted of PBMCs. The clonotype originates from a woman aged 25 to 39 in good health and CMV-seronegative. The rearrangement links TRBV7-8 to TRBJ2-1; 8 positions match TRBD1. The CDR3 bases are TGTGCCAGCAGCACTTGGACAGGGCACAATGAGCAGTTCTTC. Translating gives CASSTWTGHNEQFF.